The 25 T cell receptor beta chains below all came from one sample that was sequenced in a study of spatial heterogeneity in lung cancer. Study findings and constraints: Within tumors, counts of expanded alpha and beta TCRs tracked tumor mutation counts.

For these TCRs, the target antigens are not known. The time point was: sample taken at primary tumor resection. Via MiXCR, TCRdb re-called the 5' RACE reads, giving one row per CDR3 protein. There are about 10,000 distinct CDR3 sequences in the sample; 12% occur only once, and over 9.5% lies in the top ten. Sequenced material: lung tumor tissue, taken at surgery. The receptors stem from a male donor with early-stage non-small cell lung cancer.

Relative to its sample, this clonotype is medium-sized. This beta chain is off target for a library built for alpha chains, so its abundance means little. This chain connects TRBV20-1 to TRBJ2-1; 7 positions agree with TRBD2. V trimming: 0 bases; J trimming: 5 bases; junction bases outside the gene matches: 10. The germline V gene has CDR1 DFQATT and CDR2 SNEGSKA (reference sequence). The CDR3 covers 16 residues. The chain's CDR3 is CSARDRAGLGNNEQFF. The CDR3, as DNA: TGCAGTGCTAGAGACCGAGCGGGACTGGGGAACAATGAGCAGTTCTTC.

This clonotype is categorized as medium-sized (0.01 to 0.1%). Since the library was made to target alpha chains, this beta chain is a stray read and its abundance is not meaningful. The chain carries TRBV7-3 and TRBJ1-6; 9 positions match TRBD1. CDR1 is SGHTA, CDR2 FQGTGA, per germline. V lost 1 base and J lost 10; bases outside the gene matches: 5. CDR3 size: 15 residues. CDR3 bases: TGTGCCAGCAGCTTAATGGGACAGGGACAATCACCCCTCCACTTT. This sequence encodes CASSLMGQGQSPLHF. The variable domain in full, with the rest retrieved from reference TRBV7-3 and TRBJ1-6, is GAGVSQTPSNKVTEKGKYVELRCDPISGHTALYWYRQSLGQGPEFLIYFQGTGAADDSGLPNDRFFAVRPEGSVSTLKIQRTERGDSAVYLCASSLMGQGQSPLHFGNGTRLTVT.

This clonotype was found many times. This beta chain is a stray read from a library made for alpha chains; its abundance is not meaningful. This sequence joins TRBV2 and TRBJ1-1; D is undetermined. Germline V gene sequence: CDR1 SNHLY, CDR2 FYNNEI. V gave up 3 bases and J gave up 6 bases, with 5 bases separating them. The CDR3 length is 11 residues. This CDR3 is CASSDWSEAFF. CDR3 nucleotides: TGTGCCAGCAGTGATTGGTCTGAAGCTTTCTTT.

In this sample, this clonotype is medium-sized (0.01 to 0.1%). This beta chain lies outside the target of a library built for alpha chains; its clone size means little. The gene calls are TRBV13 and TRBJ2-7; 7 bases are a match to TRBD2. The CDR3 loop spans 16 amino acids. V lost 5 bases to trimming and J lost 2 bases; unmatched junction nucleotides: 12. Germline CDR1 reads PRHDT; CDR2 reads FYEKMQ (reference sequence). The CDR3 DNA is TGTGCCAGCAGCGCCGAGTGGCGGAGCGGGACCTACGAGCAGTACTTC. Translation: CASSAEWRSGTYEQYF.

By frequency in the sample, this clonotype is large (0.1 to 1%). Since it is a stray read in a library aimed at alpha chains, this beta chain has a size that is not meaningful. The chain carries TRBV28 and TRBJ1-5; D gene unclear. This CDR3 is 14 amino acids long. Germline assignment: CDR1 MDHEN and CDR2 SYDVKM. Deletions cut 3 bases from V and 3 bases from J, with 9 bases between. The CDR3 here is CASSLDSFNQPQHF. The CDR3 region has the DNA TGTGCCAGCAGTTTGGACTCATTCAATCAGCCCCAGCATTTT.

This clonotype was detected ten times or more. In a library made to pick up alpha chains, this beta chain is a stray read with a size that means little. The chain recombines TRBV7-2 with TRBJ2-7, with a possible D match to TRBD1 (6 bases). Deletions cut 5 bases from V and 7 bases from J, with 21 bases between. CDR3 length: 15 residues. Germline lookup yields CDR1 SGHTA and CDR2 FQGNSA. The CDR3 spells CASSRIRDTASEQYF. CDR3 bases: TGTGCCAGCAGCAGAATCCGGGACACCGCGTCTGAGCAGTACTTC.

This clonotype occurred many times. This beta chain slipped into a library made for alpha chains as a stray read, so its size is not meaningful. The CDR3 DNA reads TGTGCCACCAGCAGAGATCGACTAGCTATCCTCACAGATACGCAGTATTTT. It is translated as CATSRDRLAILTDTQYF. The chain is built from TRBV15 and TRBJ2-3; TRBD2 matches at 7 bases. Germline V gene lookup returns CDR1 LNHNV and CDR2 YYDKDF (reference sequence). This CDR3 region has 17 residues. The trim removed 0 bases at V and 2 bases at J, leaving 8 bases unmatched.

This clonotype was counted a few times. A library prepared for alpha chains yielded this beta chain as an off-target read; its size is of little meaning. The chain recombines TRBV7-3 with TRBJ2-7; TRBD2 aligns across 8 bases. V was clipped by 1 base and J by 0 bases; unmatched bases: 2. The CDR3 runs 15 residues. The germline V gene has CDR1 SGHTA and CDR2 FQGTGA. CDR3 nucleotides: TGTGCCAGCAGCTTAAGCGGGGGGTTCTCCTACGAGCAGTACTTC. It codes for CASSLSGGFSYEQYF.

This clonotype was observed many times. This beta chain slipped into a library made for alpha chains as a stray read, so its size is not meaningful. V usage is TRBV9 and J usage is TRBJ2-1; D is ambiguous. The V end lost 4 bases, the J end lost 4 bases, and 12 bases lay between the germline ends. The CDR3 loop spans 14 amino acids. Germline V gives CDR1 SGDLS, CDR2 YYNGEE. The DNA of the CDR3 is TGTGCCAGCAGCCCTCGGACCTTTTACAATGAGCAGTTCTTC. This sequence encodes CASSPRTFYNEQFF.

This clonotype is medium-sized (0.01 to 0.1%) within its sample. Because this beta chain is a stray read in a library intended to capture alpha chains, its abundance should not be given much weight. This rearrangement joins TRBV6-6 to TRBJ2-7, with D hard to call. Germline V gene data show CDR1 as MNHNY and CDR2 as SVGAGI (reference sequence). The CDR3 is 11 amino acids. V lost 5 bases, J lost 2 bases, and 4 bases lay in between. CDR3 DNA sequence: TGTGCCAGCAGTAATACCTACGAGCAGTACTTC. Its translation is CASSNTYEQYF.

This clonotype occurred many times. This beta chain was picked up by a library intended for alpha chains and is off target, so its count carries little meaning. The chain employs TRBV7-2 and TRBJ1-4; no firm D call. V was pared by 5 bases and J by 8 bases, with 12 bases between. The CDR3 covers 13 residues. Germline V lookup: CDR1 SGHTA, CDR2 FQGNSA. CDR3 sequence: CASSQRSGEKLFF. CDR3 sequence (DNA): TGTGCCAGCAGCCAAAGGAGCGGGGAAAAACTGTTTTTT.

This clonotype rates as medium-sized. This beta chain turned up in a library designed for alpha chains; as an off-target read, its abundance says little. This CDR3 is CSVGEGYTEAFF. The CDR3 coding sequence is TGCAGCGTGGGGGAGGGGTACACTGAAGCTTTCTTT. The V gene is TRBV29-1, the J gene TRBJ1-1; D perhaps matches TRBD1 (5 bases). V shed 6 bases and J shed 3 bases, with 11 bases lying between them. From germline, CDR1 is SQVTM and CDR2 ANQGSEA. CDR3 length: 12 amino acids.

This clonotype counts as medium-sized. Found in a library prepared for alpha chains, this beta chain is an off-target read, and its abundance has little meaning. The chain carries TRBV5-5 and TRBJ1-1; D gene uncertain. The germline V gene encodes CDR1 SGHKS and CDR2 YYEKEE (reference sequence). This CDR3 is 13 amino acids long. V was clipped by 2 bases and J by 6 bases, with 11 bases between them. CDR3 DNA: TGTGCCAGCAGCTTCGGGCCGGAATCTGAAGCTTTCTTT. Translated, it gives CASSFGPESEAFF.

As for this clonotype: With the library built for alpha chains, this beta chain is off target and its frequency is not meaningful. This chain connects TRBV4-3 to TRBJ2-2; TRBD2 agrees at 8 bases. The CDR3 extends over 16 amino acids. The germline CDR1 and CDR2 sequences are LGHNA and YSLEER. Trimming at V came to 1 base and at J to 6 bases, leaving 7 bases not matched to a gene. In DNA, the CDR3 is TGCGCCAGCAGCCAAGCTTCGGGAGGGGGAGCCGGGGAGCTGTTTTTT. Translated, it gives CASSQASGGGAGELFF.

This clonotype has at least ten counts. Being off target in a library aimed at alpha chains, this beta chain has a size of little meaning. This sequence joins TRBV28 and TRBJ1-2; no reliable D call. Between the trimmed V and J ends, which lost 5 bases and 1 base, there was a span of 5 bases. This CDR3 has 12 amino acids. CDR1 and CDR2 (germline): MDHEN, SYDVKM. CDR3: CASSDNNYGYTF. The CDR3 DNA reads TGTGCCAGCAGTGACAATAACTATGGCTACACCTTC.

Ten or more counts support this clonotype. The library was built for alpha chains, so this beta chain is an off-target read and its size means little. The chain uses TRBV3-1 and TRBJ2-5; 10 bases agree with TRBD2. V lost 1 base to trimming and J lost 5 bases; unmatched junction nucleotides: 13. CDR3 size: 18 residues. Germline V lookup: CDR1 LGHDT, CDR2 YNNKEL (reference sequence). This chain's CDR3 is CASSQGVRLAGGGETQYF. CDR3 nucleotides: TGTGCCAGCAGCCAAGGGGTCCGCTTAGCGGGAGGTGGTGAGACCCAGTACTTC.

By its share, this clonotype is medium-sized. The library was built for alpha chains, so this beta chain is an off-target read and its size means little. The chain couples TRBV2 to TRBJ1-2, with D unclear. Trimming took 4 bases from V and 0 from J, leaving 15 bases between them. This CDR3 spans 16 amino acids. Germline V gene sequence: CDR1 SNHLY, CDR2 FYNNEI. The CDR3 sequence is CASSGFSLVPNYGYTF. The CDR3 DNA reads as TGTGCCAGCAGTGGATTTTCTCTGGTCCCTAACTATGGCTACACCTTC.

This clonotype was recorded many times. This beta chain came through as a stray read in a library set up for alpha chains, and its size says little. The chain carries TRBV6-1 and TRBJ2-3; the D is unclear. The germline CDR1 and CDR2 sequences are MNHNS and SASEGT. The CDR3 has 16 residues. The V and J ends lost 6 bases and 0 bases respectively, with 16 bases between them. The CDR3 is CASSVTSHPSTDTQYF. The CDR3 DNA follows: TGTGCCAGCAGCGTAACGTCCCATCCTAGCACAGATACGCAGTATTTT.

In this sample, this clonotype is medium-sized. Found in a library prepared for alpha chains, this beta chain is an off-target read, and its abundance has little meaning. The chain has TRBV7-2 and TRBJ2-7; TRBD1 might be the D (5 bases). CDR1 SGHTA and CDR2 FQGNSA come from the germline V gene. This CDR3 is 14 amino acids long. The V gene lost 1 base and the J gene lost 3 bases, with 10 bases spanning the gap. For the CDR3, the DNA is TGTGCCAGCAGCTTAGGTCCAGGGAACTACGAGCAGTACTTC. It specifies CASSLGPGNYEQYF.

In its sample, this clonotype was seen many times. This beta chain is a stray read from a library made for alpha chains; its abundance is not meaningful. This chain joins TRBV6-5 and TRBJ2-3; D assignment may be TRBD1 or TRBD2 (5 bases each). V lost 2 bases to trimming and J lost 8 bases, with 11 bases between them. This CDR3 region has 13 residues. CDR1 is MNHEY and CDR2 is SVGAGI in the germline V gene. The CDR3 protein is CASSYPGTGTQYF. In nucleotides, the CDR3 is TGTGCCAGCAGTTACCCGGGGACGGGTACGCAGTATTTT.

This clonotype appeared many times. This beta chain is off target for a library built for alpha chains, so its abundance means little. The chain joins TRBV29-1 to TRBJ2-1, with 7 bases matching TRBD2. The CDR3 totals 13 residues. The V gene's germline CDR1 is SQVTM and CDR2 ANQGSEA. The V gene end was trimmed by 4 bases and the J gene end by 5 bases; junction bases not matched to a gene: 5. The DNA of the CDR3 is TGCAGCGTTGCGCTAGCGGCAAACAATGAGCAGTTCTTC. It encodes CSVALAANNEQFF.

The table lists this clonotype with many counts. Since it is a stray read in a library aimed at alpha chains, this beta chain has a size that is not meaningful. The chain couples TRBV30 to TRBJ2-3, with TRBD2 matching over 12 bases. Germline lookup yields CDR1 GTSNPN and CDR2 SVGIG (reference sequence). The CDR3 covers 14 residues. V was clipped by 5 bases and J by 0 bases; unmatched bases: 0. The CDR3 bases are TGTGCCTGGGGGACTAGCGGGAGCACAGATACGCAGTATTTT. Encoded protein: CAWGTSGSTDTQYF.

This clonotype was seen at least ten times. A library prepared for alpha chains yielded this beta chain as an off-target read; its size is of little meaning. The chain recombines TRBV2 with TRBJ2-3, with 8 nucleotides matching TRBD2. V lost 7 bases and J lost 0; bases outside the gene matches: 3. This CDR3 spans 14 amino acids. The germline V gene has CDR1 SNHLY and CDR2 FYNNEI. The CDR3: CASTGGLSTDTQYF. In nucleotides, the CDR3 is TGTGCCAGCACGGGAGGGCTAAGCACAGATACGCAGTATTTT. The full variable domain, with the rest looked up from reference TRBV2 and TRBJ2-3, is EPEVTQTPSHQVTQMGQEVILRCVPISNHLYFYWYRQILGQKVEFLVSFYNNEISEKSEIFDDQFSVERPDGSNFTLKIRSTKLEDSAMYFCASTGGLSTDTQYFGPGTRLTVL.

This clonotype was counted at least ten times. This beta chain lies outside the target of a library built for alpha chains; its clone size means little. The genes are TRBV29-1 and TRBJ2-4; no firm D call. The CDR3 runs 13 residues. Trimming took 7 bases from V and 6 from J, leaving 16 bases between them. The germline V gene has CDR1 SQVTM and CDR2 ANQGSEA. CDR3 amino acids: CSADGRDGNIQYF. The CDR3 region has the DNA TGCAGCGCGGACGGTCGCGACGGAAACATTCAGTACTTC.

This clonotype was recorded at least ten times. Being off target in a library aimed at alpha chains, this beta chain has a size of little meaning. The V gene is TRBV20-1, the J gene TRBJ2-3; D perhaps matches TRBD1 (6 bases). Per the germline V gene, CDR1 is DFQATT and CDR2 is SNEGSKA (reference sequence). Trimming took off 5 bases at V and 1 base at J, with 13 bases between the two ends. This CDR3 region has 14 residues. The CDR3 region is CSAYQGTGTDTQYF. In DNA, the CDR3 is TGCAGTGCTTACCAGGGGACCGGCACAGATACGCAGTATTTT.